A selection of T cell receptor beta chains follows, all from one sample in a study of cytomegalovirus exposure and HLA in healthy donors. Using immunoSEQ multiplex PCR, the repertoire was profiled, and TCRdb retains in-frame clones only, with some absent. Found here are about 160,000 clones, approximately 96% of them singletons; the top ten hold around 0.9%. The specimen sequenced was PBMCs. These receptors originate from a woman aged 18-30 years in good health and CMV-seronegative. The CDR3 runs from the conserved cysteine through the conserved F or W. Fields, in order: clone size, V gene, D gene, J gene, CDR3 protein, CDR3 DNA. D genes are given only for firm matches. Clone size appears in some rows only: once, few, many, or a class for an expanded clone.

NA,TRBV6-4,NA,TRBJ1-6,CASRAGFDNSPLHF,TGTGCCAGCAGAGCAGGGTTTGATAATTCACCCCTCCACTTT
NA,TRBV10-3,NA,TRBJ2-7,CAISGPGGPYEQYF,TGTGCCATCAGTGGACCAGGAGGACCCTACGAGCAGTACTTC
NA,TRBV2,TRBD2,TRBJ2-3,CASYLFPGGQDTQYF,TGTGCCAGCTACCTCTTCCCGGGGGGGCAAGATACGCAGTATTTT
NA,TRBV9,NA,TRBJ1-4,CASSVSGGANEKLFF,TGTGCCAGCAGCGTCTCCGGGGGGGCTAATGAAAAACTGTTTTTT
NA,TRBV5-5,TRBD1,TRBJ2-7,CASSTPQGASYEQYF,TGTGCCAGCAGCACCCCACAGGGGGCCTCCTACGAGCAGTACTTC
NA,TRBV19,TRBD1,TRBJ1-1,CASSAERGPWTEAFF,TGTGCCAGTAGTGCAGAAAGGGGGCCGTGGACTGAAGCTTTCTTT
NA,TRBV11-2,TRBD1,TRBJ1-1,CASSSGQGALTEAFF,TGTGCCAGCAGTTCTGGACAGGGGGCATTGACTGAAGCTTTCTTT
NA,TRBV27,NA,TRBJ1-1,CASSLGGGEAFF,TGTGCCAGCAGTTTGGGCGGGGGTGAAGCTTTCTTT
NA,TRBV6-5,NA,TRBJ1-6,CASSYSMGDMASGLHF,TGTGCCAGCAGTTATAGTATGGGGGACATGGCCTCGGGCCTCCACTTT
NA,TRBV27,TRBD1,TRBJ1-4,CASSTLRQGEKLFF,TGTGCCAGCAGTACCTTGAGACAGGGCGAAAAACTGTTTTTT
NA,TRBV7-2,NA,TRBJ1-1,CASSLLRATEAFF,TGTGCCAGCAGCTTATTGAGGGCCACTGAAGCTTTCTTT
NA,TRBV5-1,NA,TRBJ1-1,CASSDTGGPTEAFF,TGCGCCAGCAGCGACACTGGAGGTCCCACTGAAGCTTTCTTT
NA,TRBV19,NA,TRBJ1-2,CASIGQTVYGYTF,TGTGCCAGTATCGGACAGACAGTCTATGGCTACACCTTC
NA,TRBV29-1,TRBD1,TRBJ2-1,CSAKGWTGTYNEQFF,TGCAGCGCCAAGGGCTGGACAGGAACTTACAATGAGCAGTTCTTC
NA,TRBV15,NA,TRBJ1-5,CATNGGGGNQPQHF,TGTGCCACCAACGGGGGAGGCGGCAATCAGCCCCAGCATTTT
NA,TRBV12-5,NA,TRBJ2-7,CASGLQGSSYEQYF,TGTGCTAGTGGTTTACAAGGGAGCTCCTACGAGCAGTACTTC
NA,TRBV2,TRBD1,TRBJ2-6,CASNSQTGGASGANVLTF,TGTGCCAGCAATTCACAGACAGGGGGCGCCTCTGGGGCCAACGTCCTGACTTTC
NA,TRBV5-8,TRBD2,TRBJ2-3,CASSLGLAGSPTDTQYF,TGTGCCAGCAGCCTGGGACTAGCGGGTTCCCCAACAGATACGCAGTATTTT
NA,TRBV19,TRBD1,TRBJ2-7,CASRGQGTYEQYF,TGTGCCAGCAGAGGACAGGGGACCTACGAGCAGTACTTC
once,TRBV7-9,NA,TRBJ2-2,CASSSYTGELFF,TGTGCCAGCAGCTCCTATACCGGGGAGCTGTTTTTT
NA,TRBV4-1,NA,TRBJ1-3,CASSQDSGTSSGNTIYF,TGCGCCAGCAGCCAAGATTCAGGAACGAGCTCTGGAAACACCATATATTTT
NA,TRBV9,NA,TRBJ2-3,CASSVELKGGADTQYF,TGTGCCAGCAGCGTAGAACTCAAAGGGGGAGCAGATACGCAGTATTTT
NA,TRBV14,TRBD2,TRBJ2-3,CASSFSGAADTQYF,TGTGCCAGCAGCTTTAGCGGGGCAGCAGATACGCAGTATTTT
NA,TRBV27,NA,TRBJ2-7,CASSSTNREQQYF,TGTGCCAGCAGTTCCACGAACAGGGAGCAGCAGTACTTC
NA,TRBV4-3,NA,TRBJ1-2,CASSLRQGAGYTF,TGCGCCAGCAGCCTCCGGCAGGGCGCTGGCTACACCTTC
NA,TRBV2,TRBD1,TRBJ2-7,CASSELGTGASYEQYF,TGTGCCAGCAGTGAGCTAGGGACAGGGGCCTCCTACGAGCAGTACTTC
NA,TRBV2,NA,TRBJ2-4,CASSEARTEILAKNIQYF,TGTGCCAGCAGTGAAGCTAGGACAGAAATACTAGCCAAAAACATTCAGTACTTC
NA,TRBV6-1,NA,TRBJ2-3,CASGQSQYF,TGTGCGTCAGGGCAGTCGCAGTATTTT
NA,TRBV19,NA,TRBJ1-6,CASRGGGNSPLHF,TGTGCCAGTAGAGGGGGGGGTAATTCACCCCTCCACTTT
NA,TRBV5-5,NA,TRBJ1-5,CASSLEGHNQPQHF,TGTGCCAGCAGCTTGGAGGGACACAATCAGCCCCAGCATTTT
NA,TRBV9,NA,TRBJ1-2,CASSGRQVGLGYTF,TGTGCCAGCAGCGGGAGACAGGTGGGCTTAGGCTACACCTTC
NA,TRBV27,NA,TRBJ1-1,CASSLIKGFGNTEAFF,TGTGCCAGCAGTTTAATAAAGGGGTTTGGTAACACTGAAGCTTTCTTT
NA,TRBV9,NA,TRBJ1-2,CASSEGHMDYGYTF,TGTGCCAGCAGCGAGGGACACATGGACTATGGCTACACCTTC
NA,TRBV9,TRBD1,TRBJ1-2,CASSVGQGAYGYTF,TGTGCCAGCAGCGTAGGACAGGGGGCCTACGGCTACACCTTC
NA,TRBV7-9,NA,TRBJ1-3,CASSLVTAYSGNTIYF,TGTGCCAGCAGCTTAGTGACAGCTTATTCTGGAAACACCATATATTTT
NA,TRBV27,TRBD1,TRBJ1-3,CASSPLTGIRNTIYF,TGTGCCAGCAGTCCCCTGACAGGGATAAGAAACACCATATATTTT
NA,TRBV28,NA,TRBJ1-2,CASSLAPSGGEGLRYTF,TGTGCCAGCAGTTTAGCCCCCAGTGGGGGCGAGGGGCTTCGCTACACCTTC
NA,TRBV29-1,TRBD1,TRBJ2-7,CSVVGTGGYEQYF,TGCAGCGTTGTTGGGACAGGGGGTTACGAGCAGTACTTC
NA,TRBV19,NA,TRBJ1-2,CASSPTGFLYGYTF,TGTGCCAGTAGTCCTACAGGGTTCCTCTATGGCTACACCTTC
NA,TRBV19,NA,TRBJ1-2,CASSTLGGPDYGYTF,TGTGCCAGTAGTACCCTGGGAGGGCCAGACTATGGCTACACCTTC
NA,TRBV9,TRBD2,TRBJ2-1,CASTASGGKSSYNEQFF,TGTGCCAGCACGGCTAGCGGGGGAAAGAGCTCCTACAATGAGCAGTTCTTC
NA,TRBV20-1,NA,TRBJ1-2,CSARGLYGYTF,TGCAGTGCTAGAGGTCTCTATGGCTACACCTTC
NA,TRBV5-1,TRBD2,TRBJ2-2,CASSLTWRGGPNTGELFF,TGCGCCAGCAGCCTGACTTGGAGGGGAGGGCCCAACACCGGGGAGCTGTTTTTT
NA,TRBV18,TRBD1,TRBJ2-3,CASSPTDRAGGTDTQYF,TGTGCCAGCTCACCTACCGACAGGGCCGGGGGCACAGATACGCAGTATTTT
NA,TRBV18,TRBD2,TRBJ2-1,CASSPSGGAGEQFF,TGTGCCAGCTCACCGAGCGGGGGGGCGGGGGAGCAGTTCTTC
NA,TRBV10-3,TRBD1,TRBJ2-5,CAIGDRNLETQYF,TGTGCCATCGGGGACAGGAACCTGGAGACCCAGTACTTC
NA,TRBV6-1,TRBD1,TRBJ1-1,CASSGTGAEAFF,TGTGCCAGCAGCGGAACAGGGGCTGAAGCTTTCTTT
NA,TRBV4-1,TRBD1,TRBJ2-7,CASSQTGDEQYF,TGCGCCAGCAGCCAAACAGGGGACGAGCAGTACTTC
NA,TRBV7-2,NA,TRBJ2-2,CASSLGSGSNTGELFF,TGTGCCAGCAGCTTAGGGTCAGGCTCGAACACCGGGGAGCTGTTTTTT
NA,TRBV18,NA,TRBJ1-5,CASSAGDDSNQPQHF,TGTGCCAGCTCAGCGGGAGATGATAGCAATCAGCCCCAGCATTTT
NA,TRBV5-1,NA,TRBJ2-5,CASSLGGPVETQYF,TGCGCCAGCAGCTTGGGGGGGCCCGTGGAGACCCAGTACTTC
NA,TRBV29-1,NA,TRBJ1-1,CSVETGLRAEAFF,TGCAGCGTTGAAACCGGATTGAGGGCTGAAGCTTTCTTT
once,TRBV7-2,NA,TRBJ2-5,CASRLTLQETQYF,TGTGCCAGCAGGCTAACCCTTCAAGAGACCCAGTACTTC
NA,TRBV13,TRBD2,TRBJ2-2,CASSLGWTSVPRGTGELFF,TGTGCCAGCAGCTTAGGCTGGACTAGCGTTCCTAGGGGAACCGGGGAGCTGTTTTTT
NA,TRBV27,TRBD1,TRBJ2-7,CASSPRTGGEYEQYF,TGTGCCAGCAGTCCCCGGACAGGGGGCGAATACGAGCAGTACTTC